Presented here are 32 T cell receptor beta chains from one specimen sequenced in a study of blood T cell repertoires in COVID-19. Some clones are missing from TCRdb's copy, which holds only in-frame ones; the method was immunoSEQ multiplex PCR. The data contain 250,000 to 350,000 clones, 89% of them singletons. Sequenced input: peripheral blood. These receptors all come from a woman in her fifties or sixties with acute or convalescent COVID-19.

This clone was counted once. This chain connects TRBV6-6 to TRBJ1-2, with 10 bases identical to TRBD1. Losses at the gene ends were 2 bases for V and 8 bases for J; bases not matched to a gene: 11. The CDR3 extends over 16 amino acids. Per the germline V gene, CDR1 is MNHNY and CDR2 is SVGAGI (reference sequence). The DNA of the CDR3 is TGTGCCAGCAGTTACCGAGGGACAGGGGTTTCGGACGGCTACACCTTC. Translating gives CASSYRGTGVSDGYTF.

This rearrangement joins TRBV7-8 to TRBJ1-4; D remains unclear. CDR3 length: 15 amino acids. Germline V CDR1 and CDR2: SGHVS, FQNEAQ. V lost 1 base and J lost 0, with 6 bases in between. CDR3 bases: TGTGCCAGCAGCTTAGGGAGTGCAACTAATGAAAAACTGTTTTTT. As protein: CASSLGSATNEKLFF. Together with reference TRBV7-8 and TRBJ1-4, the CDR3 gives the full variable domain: GAGVSQSPRYKVAKRGQDVALRCDPISGHVSLFWYQQALGQGPEFLTYFQNEAQLDKSGLPSDRFFAERPEGSVSTLKIQRTQQEDSAVYLCASSLGSATNEKLFFGSGTQLSVL.

The CDR3 region is CASSFSVLETATMNTEAFF. CDR3 sequence (DNA): TGTGCCAGCAGCTTCAGTGTCTTAGAGACAGCGACAATGAACACTGAAGCTTTCTTT. The chain employs TRBV7-2 and TRBJ1-1; TRBD1 might be the D (5 bases). The ends were cut back, 3 bases at V and 0 bases at J, with 23 bases in the middle. Germline loops: CDR1 SGHTA, CDR2 FQGNSA. The CDR3 covers 19 residues.

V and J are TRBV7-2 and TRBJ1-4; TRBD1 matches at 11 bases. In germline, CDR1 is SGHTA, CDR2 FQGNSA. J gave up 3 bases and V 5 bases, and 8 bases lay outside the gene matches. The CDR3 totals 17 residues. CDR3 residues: CASSPRRTGGPNEKLFF. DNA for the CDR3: TGTGCCAGCAGCCCACGGAGGACAGGGGGCCCTAATGAAAAACTGTTTTTT. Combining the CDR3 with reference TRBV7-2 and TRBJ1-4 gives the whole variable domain GAGVSQSPSNKVTEKGKDVELRCDPISGHTALYWYRQSLGQGLEFLIYFQGNSAPDKSGLPSDRFSAERTGGSVSTLTIQRTQQEDSAVYLCASSPRRTGGPNEKLFFGSGTQLSVL.

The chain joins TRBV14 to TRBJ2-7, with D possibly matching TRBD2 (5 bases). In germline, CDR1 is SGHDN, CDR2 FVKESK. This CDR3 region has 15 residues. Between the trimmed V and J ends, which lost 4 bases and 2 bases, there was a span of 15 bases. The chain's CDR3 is CASSPGVRATYEQYF. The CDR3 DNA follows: TGTGCCAGCAGCCCCGGGGTTAGGGCTACCTACGAGCAGTACTTC.

The CDR3 here is CASSQDRGHEQYF. In DNA form, the CDR3 reads TGCGCCAGCAGCCAAGATAGAGGGCACGAGCAGTACTTC. V is TRBV4-3 and J is TRBJ2-7; maybe TRBD2 (5 bases). The germline CDR1 and CDR2 sequences are LGHNA and YSLEER. Trimming left V 0 bases short and J 5 bases short, with 8 bases between. CDR3 length: 13 residues.

CDR3 amino acids: CASSPGTYNSPLHF. The DNA of the CDR3 is TGTGCCAGCAGCCCCGGGACTTATAATTCACCCCTCCACTTT. V usage is TRBV7-2 and J usage is TRBJ1-6, with a tentative D call TRBD1 (5 bases). CDR3 length: 14 residues. Germline V gene data show CDR1 as SGHTA and CDR2 as FQGNSA. V was cut by 5 bases and J by 4 bases, with 9 bases left in between.

CDR3 nucleotides: TGTGCCACCAGCAGAGAGACCGGGACCGGGGAGCTGTTTTTT. Its protein product is CATSRETGTGELFF. V usage is TRBV15 and J usage is TRBJ2-2; D is ambiguous. Trimming cost V 0 bases and J 5 bases, with 7 bases left between them. The CDR3 consists of 14 residues. Germline values: CDR1 LNHNV, CDR2 YYDKDF (reference sequence).

The CDR3 sequence: CASSLGTRNSGNTIYF. CDR3 nucleotides: TGTGCCAGCAGCTTAGGCACACGCAACTCTGGAAACACCATATATTTT. The chain links TRBV7-6 to TRBJ1-3; D remains ambiguous. Germline assignment: CDR1 SGHVS and CDR2 FNYEAQ. The ends were cut back, 1 base at V and 0 bases at J, with 10 bases in the middle. The CDR3 runs to 16 residues.

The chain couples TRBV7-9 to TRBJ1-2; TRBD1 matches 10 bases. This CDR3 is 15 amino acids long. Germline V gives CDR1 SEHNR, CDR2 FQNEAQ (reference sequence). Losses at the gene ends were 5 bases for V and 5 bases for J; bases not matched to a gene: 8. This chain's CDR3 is CASSPGTGEAYGYTF. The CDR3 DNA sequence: TGTGCCAGCAGCCCCGGGACAGGGGAGGCATATGGCTACACCTTC.

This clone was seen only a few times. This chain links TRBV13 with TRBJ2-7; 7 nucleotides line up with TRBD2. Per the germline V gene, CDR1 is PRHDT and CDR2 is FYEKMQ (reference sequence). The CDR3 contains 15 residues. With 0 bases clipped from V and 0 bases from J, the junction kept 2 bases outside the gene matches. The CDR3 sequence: CASSLGGRNSYEQYF. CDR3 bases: TGTGCCAGCAGCTTAGGCGGGAGGAACTCCTACGAGCAGTACTTC.

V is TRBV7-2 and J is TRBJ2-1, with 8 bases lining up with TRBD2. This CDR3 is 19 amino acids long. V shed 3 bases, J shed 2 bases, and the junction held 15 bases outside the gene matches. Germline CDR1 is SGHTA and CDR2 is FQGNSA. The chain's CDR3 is CASSFGRGLPSGPYNEQFF. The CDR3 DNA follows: TGTGCCAGCAGCTTTGGTAGGGGGTTGCCTAGCGGGCCCTACAATGAGCAGTTCTTC.

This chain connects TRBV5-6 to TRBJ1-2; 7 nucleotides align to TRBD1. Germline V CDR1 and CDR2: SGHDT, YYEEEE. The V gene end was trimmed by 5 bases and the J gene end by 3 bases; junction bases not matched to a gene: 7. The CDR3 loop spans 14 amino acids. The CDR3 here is CASRRARGDYGYTF. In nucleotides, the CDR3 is TGTGCCAGCAGAAGAGCCAGGGGGGACTATGGCTACACCTTC.

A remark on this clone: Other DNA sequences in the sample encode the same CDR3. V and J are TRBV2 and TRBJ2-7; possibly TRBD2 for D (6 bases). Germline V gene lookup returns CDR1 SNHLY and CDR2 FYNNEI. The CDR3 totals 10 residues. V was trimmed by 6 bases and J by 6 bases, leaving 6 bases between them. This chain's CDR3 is CASRGGEQYF. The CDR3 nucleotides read TGTGCCAGCAGGGGGGGCGAGCAGTACTTC.

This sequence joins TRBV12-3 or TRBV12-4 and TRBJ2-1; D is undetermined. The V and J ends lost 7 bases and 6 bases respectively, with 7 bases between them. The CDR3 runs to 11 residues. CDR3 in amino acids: CASTPGNEQFF. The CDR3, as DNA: TGTGCCAGCACACCGGGCAATGAGCAGTTCTTC.

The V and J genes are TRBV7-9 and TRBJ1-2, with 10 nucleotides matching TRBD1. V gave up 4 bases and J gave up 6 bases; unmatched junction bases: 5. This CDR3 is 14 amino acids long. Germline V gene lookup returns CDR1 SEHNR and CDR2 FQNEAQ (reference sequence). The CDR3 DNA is TGTGCCAGCAGCTGGCTCGGGACAGGGGATGGCTACACCTTC. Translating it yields CASSWLGTGDGYTF.

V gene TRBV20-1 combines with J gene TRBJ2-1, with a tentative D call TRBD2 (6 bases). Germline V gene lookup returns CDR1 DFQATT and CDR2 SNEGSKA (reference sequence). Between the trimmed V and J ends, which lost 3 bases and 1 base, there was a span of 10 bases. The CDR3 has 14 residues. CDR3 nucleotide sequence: TGCAGTGCTAGTCTTAGCGGATCCTACAATGAGCAGTTCTTC. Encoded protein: CSASLSGSYNEQFF.

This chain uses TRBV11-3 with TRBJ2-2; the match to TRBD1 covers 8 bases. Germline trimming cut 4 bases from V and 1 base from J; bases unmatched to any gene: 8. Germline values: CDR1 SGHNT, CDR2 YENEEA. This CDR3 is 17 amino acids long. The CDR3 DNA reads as TGTGCCAGCAGCTCCCCAGGGACAGGCCGGAACACCGGGGAGCTGTTTTTT. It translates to CASSSPGTGRNTGELFF.

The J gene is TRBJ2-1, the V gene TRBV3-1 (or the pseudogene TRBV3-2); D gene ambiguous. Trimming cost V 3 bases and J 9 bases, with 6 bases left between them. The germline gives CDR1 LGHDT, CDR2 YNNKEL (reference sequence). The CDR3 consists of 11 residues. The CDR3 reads CASSQTGEQFF. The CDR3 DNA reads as TGTGCCAGCAGCCAGACGGGTGAGCAGTTCTTC.

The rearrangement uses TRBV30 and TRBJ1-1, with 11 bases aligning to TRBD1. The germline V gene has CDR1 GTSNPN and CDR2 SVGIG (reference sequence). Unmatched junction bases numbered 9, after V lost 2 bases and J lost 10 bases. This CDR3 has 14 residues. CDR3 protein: CAWSPPDRGLVAFF. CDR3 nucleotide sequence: TGTGCCTGGAGTCCCCCGGACAGGGGGCTTGTAGCTTTCTTT.

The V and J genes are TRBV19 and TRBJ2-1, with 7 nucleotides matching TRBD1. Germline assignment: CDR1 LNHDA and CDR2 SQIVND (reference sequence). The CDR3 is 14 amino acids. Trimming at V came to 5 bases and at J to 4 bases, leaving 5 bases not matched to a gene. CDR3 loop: CASSQAGGYNEQFF. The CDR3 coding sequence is TGTGCCAGTAGTCAGGCAGGGGGATACAATGAGCAGTTCTTC. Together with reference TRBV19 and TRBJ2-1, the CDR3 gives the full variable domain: DGGITQSPKYLFRKEGQNVTLSCEQNLNHDAMYWYRQDPGQGLRLIYYSQIVNDFQKGDIAEGYSVSREKKESFPLTVTSAQKNPTAFYLCASSQAGGYNEQFFGPGTRLTVL.

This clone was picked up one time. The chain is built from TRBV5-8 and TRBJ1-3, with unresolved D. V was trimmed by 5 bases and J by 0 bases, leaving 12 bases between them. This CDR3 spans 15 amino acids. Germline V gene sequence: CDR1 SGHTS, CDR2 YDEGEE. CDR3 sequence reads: CASSPAGYSGNTIYF. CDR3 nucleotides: TGTGCCAGCAGTCCGGCGGGGTACTCTGGAAACACCATATATTTT.

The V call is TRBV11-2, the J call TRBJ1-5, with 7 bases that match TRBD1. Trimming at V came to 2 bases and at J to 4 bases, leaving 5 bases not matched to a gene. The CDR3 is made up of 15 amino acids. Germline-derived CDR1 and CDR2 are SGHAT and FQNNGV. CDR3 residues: CASSLTGTDNQPQHF. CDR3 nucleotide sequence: TGTGCCAGCAGCTTAACCGGGACAGATAATCAGCCCCAGCATTTT.

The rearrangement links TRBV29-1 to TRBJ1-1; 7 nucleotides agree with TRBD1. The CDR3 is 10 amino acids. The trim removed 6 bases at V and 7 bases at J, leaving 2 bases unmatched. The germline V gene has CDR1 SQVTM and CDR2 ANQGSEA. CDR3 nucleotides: TGCAGCGTAGGACAGGTTGAAGCTTTCTTT. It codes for CSVGQVEAFF.

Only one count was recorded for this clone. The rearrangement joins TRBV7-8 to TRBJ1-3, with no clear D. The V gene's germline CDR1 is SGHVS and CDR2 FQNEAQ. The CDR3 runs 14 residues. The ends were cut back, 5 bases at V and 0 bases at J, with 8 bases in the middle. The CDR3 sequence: CASSDLASGNTIYF. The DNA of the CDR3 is TGTGCCAGCAGCGATTTAGCCTCTGGAAACACCATATATTTT.

In DNA form, the CDR3 reads TGCAGTGCTAGTGCGGGGAGCGGCAATCAGCCCCAGCATTTT. Translated: CSASAGSGNQPQHF. The chain uses TRBV20-1 and TRBJ1-5; D call uncertain. The germline gives CDR1 DFQATT, CDR2 SNEGSKA (reference sequence). The CDR3 contains 14 residues. V lost 3 bases, J lost 2 bases, and 11 bases lay in between.

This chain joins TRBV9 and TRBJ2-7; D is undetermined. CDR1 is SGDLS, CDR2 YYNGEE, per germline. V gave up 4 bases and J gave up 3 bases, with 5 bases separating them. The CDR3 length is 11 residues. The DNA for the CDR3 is TGTGCCAGCAGCCCCGGCTACGAGCAGTACTTC. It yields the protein CASSPGYEQYF.

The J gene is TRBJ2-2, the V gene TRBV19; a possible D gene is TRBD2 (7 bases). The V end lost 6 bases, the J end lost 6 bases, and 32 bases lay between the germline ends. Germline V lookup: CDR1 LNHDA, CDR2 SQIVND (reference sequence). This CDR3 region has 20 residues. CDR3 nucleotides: TGTGCCAGTAGCCAGATGTGGTACAGGGCGGGGAGGGCCTCTCCCGGGGAGCTGTTTTTT. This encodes CASSQMWYRAGRASPGELFF.

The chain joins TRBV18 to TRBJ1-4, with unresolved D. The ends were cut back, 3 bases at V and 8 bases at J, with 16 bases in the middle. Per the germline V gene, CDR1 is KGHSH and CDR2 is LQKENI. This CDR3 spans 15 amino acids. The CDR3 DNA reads TGTGCCAGCTCACCCCCGGCGGAGTTAGGAGAAAAACTGTTTTTT. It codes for CASSPPAELGEKLFF.

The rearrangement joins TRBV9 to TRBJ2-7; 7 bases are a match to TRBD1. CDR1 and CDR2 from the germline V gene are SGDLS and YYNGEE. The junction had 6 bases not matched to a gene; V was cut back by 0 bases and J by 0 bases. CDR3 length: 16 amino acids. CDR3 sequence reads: CASSVAAQGSSYEQYF. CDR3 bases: TGTGCCAGCAGCGTAGCGGCACAGGGGAGCTCCTACGAGCAGTACTTC.

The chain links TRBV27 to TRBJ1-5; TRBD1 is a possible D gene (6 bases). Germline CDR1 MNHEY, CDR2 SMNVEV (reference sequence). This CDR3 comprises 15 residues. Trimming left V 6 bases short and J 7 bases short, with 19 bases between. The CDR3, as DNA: TGTGCCAGCAGCCCTCTCTTGGGGGGGCGGCAGCCCCAGCATTTT. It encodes CASSPLLGGRQPQHF.

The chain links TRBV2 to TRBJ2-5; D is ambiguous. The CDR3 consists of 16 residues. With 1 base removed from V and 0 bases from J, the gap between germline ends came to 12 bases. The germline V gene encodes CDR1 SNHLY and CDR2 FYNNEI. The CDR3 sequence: CASSEGRALYQETQYF. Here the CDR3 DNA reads TGTGCCAGCAGTGAAGGCCGAGCGTTGTACCAAGAGACCCAGTACTTC.